Listed below are T cell receptor beta chains from one sample, sequenced in a study of metastatic and nonmetastatic thyroid tumors. TCRdb called clones again from the PCR reads with MiXCR. The sample contains tens of thousands of clones, roughly 12% of which appear only once. Sample: blood. These receptors were collected from a female donor with papillary thyroid cancer or a benign thyroid nodule (not recorded which). Some clones in this sample may be carry-over from other donors' samples. CDR3s include the opening cysteine and the closing phenylalanine or tryptophan. A D gene is named only where the DNA matches it firmly. Where a row states a size, it is once, few, many or the class of an expanded clone; other rows omit it.

v_gene,j_gene,abundance,d_gene,CDR3nt,CDR3aa
TRBV18,TRBJ2-3,many,NA,TGTGCCAGCTCATCCACAGATACGCAGTATTTT,CASSSTDTQYF
TRBV20-1,TRBJ2-5,many,NA,TGCAGTGCTACTGTCCAGGGGAGGGGTCAAGAGACCCAGTACTTC,CSATVQGRGQETQYF
TRBV24-1,TRBJ2-7,many,NA,TGTGCCACCGGAGACTCCTACCCTCCCTACGAGCAGTACTTC,CATGDSYPPYEQYF
TRBV20-1,TRBJ1-2,NA,NA,TGCAGTGCTAGGATTCCAGGTGGGGGGAATATGGGTGGCTACACCTTC,CSARIPGGGNMGGYTF
TRBV28,TRBJ1-1,NA,TRBD1,TGTGCCAGCATTCTCGGGACAGGGGTAGGGACTGAATCTTTCTTT,CASILGTGVGTESFF
TRBV6-2/TRBV6-3,TRBJ1-1,few,NA,TGTGCCAGCAGTTACGTGTGGAAGAGCACTGAAGCTTTCTTT,CASSYVWKSTEAFF
TRBV12-5,TRBJ2-1,NA,NA,TGTGCTAGTGGTGCTGGGTACAATGAGCAGTTCTTC,CASGAGYNEQFF
TRBV5-5,TRBJ1-1,many,TRBD1,TGTGCCAGCAGCAGGGGGACAGTTGAAGCTTTCTTT,CASSRGTVEAFF
TRBV6-2/TRBV6-3,TRBJ1-2,medium-sized,NA,TGTGCCAGCAGTTCCGGGCCCCTTTACACCGGAGGCTACACCTTC,CASSSGPLYTGGYTF
TRBV15,TRBJ2-2,medium-sized,NA,TGTGCCACCAGCAGAGATGACAGGTACACCGGGGAGCTGTTTTTT,CATSRDDRYTGELFF
TRBV19,TRBJ1-4,many,NA,TGTGCCAGCAATCCCGGGGGGGCTGCTAATGAAAAACTGTTTTTT,CASNPGGAANEKLFF
TRBV7-2,TRBJ1-2,NA,NA,TGTGCCAGCAGCATTAACAGGGCTAGGGACTATGGCTACACCTTC,CASSINRARDYGYTF
TRBV7-9,TRBJ2-2,many,NA,TGTGCCGGCCAAACCGGCACCGGGGAGCTGTTTTTT,CAGQTGTGELFF
TRBV27,TRBJ2-6,many,NA,TGTGCCAGCAGCCAAGACAGGCCACTCTCAGGTGGGGCCAACGTCCTGACTTTC,CASSQDRPLSGGANVLTF
TRBV6-4,TRBJ1-1,many,NA,TGTGCCAGCATTCCCCCTGCGGGGGGCGAAGGCACTGAAGCTTTCTTT,CASIPPAGGEGTEAFF
TRBV20-1,TRBJ2-7,NA,TRBD1,TGCAGTGCTAGTAGCCCTAGGGGGCGGGAGCAGTACTTC,CSASSPRGREQYF
TRBV12-5,TRBJ2-2,many,NA,TGTGCTAGTGGTTTTTTTCCCCAGTATGCGAACACCGGGGAGCTGTTTTTT,CASGFFPQYANTGELFF
TRBV6-4,TRBJ1-2,medium-sized,TRBD1,TGTGCCAGCAGTGACTCGAGGGGGCGGATCGTGGACTATGGCTACACCTTC,CASSDSRGRIVDYGYTF
TRBV5-1,TRBJ1-5,many,TRBD1,TGCGCCAGCACCCCAGGGGGAGTGAGCAATCAGCCCCAGCATTTT,CASTPGGVSNQPQHF
TRBV7-9,TRBJ2-2,many,NA,TGTGCCAGCAGACCCGGCCAAGCCGGAACCGGGGAGCTGTTTTTT,CASRPGQAGTGELFF
TRBV20-1,TRBJ1-5,NA,NA,TGCAGTGCTAGGGAGGGGCGGGATCAGCCCCAGCATTTT,CSAREGRDQPQHF
TRBV7-2,TRBJ2-7,many,TRBD2,TGTGCCAGCAGCAGGACTAGCGGAAACTACGAGCAGTACTTC,CASSRTSGNYEQYF
TRBV5-4,TRBJ2-5,many,NA,TGTGCCAGCAGCTTCGGAGGGAAAGAGACCCAGTACTTC,CASSFGGKETQYF
TRBV11-2,TRBJ2-3,NA,NA,TGTGCCAGCAGCTTATATTATGGAGATACGCAGTATTTT,CASSLYYGDTQYF
TRBV29-1,TRBJ1-5,many,NA,TGCAGCGTTGTGGCAGGAGGAGATCAGCCCCAGCATTTT,CSVVAGGDQPQHF